This T cell receptor (beta chain) is from a study of identical twins. TCRdb passed the 5' RACE reads through MiXCR, listing each CDR3 protein once. Here the sample spans around 490,000 distinct CDR3 sequences, around 15% being singletons. Trimming pared 6 bases from V and 1 base from J, leaving 15 bases between. This CDR3 has 15 amino acids. These data were also filed under a second study, of yellow fever vaccine responses in identical twins.

The specimen sequenced was CD4+ T cells sorted from blood. The clonotype originates from a woman in her late teens or twenties in good health. The gene calls are TRBV12-3 or TRBV12-4 and TRBJ1-2; a possible D gene is TRBD1 (5 bases). CDR3 DNA: TGTGCCAGCAGCCGCAGACAGCAAGGTAACTATGGCTACACCTTC. Protein sequence: CASSRRQQGNYGYTF.